The clone carrying this TCR beta chain was picked up a small number of times. This record comes from a study of T-cell memory formation after mild COVID-19. Germline V CDR1 and CDR2: MNHEY, SVGAGI. The CDR3 contains 18 residues. The J segment lost 4 bases and the V segment lost 3 bases, leaving 16 bases of the junction unmatched. TCRdb independently ran MiXCR on the 5' RACE reads; one entry per CDR3 protein. The sample contains fewer than 700,000 distinct CDR3 sequences, around 17% of which appear only once. Input material: PBMCs or a T cell subset sorted from them (not recorded which). The V and J genes are TRBV6-5 and TRBJ2-5, with 8 bases aligning to TRBD2. This receptor was taken from an adult woman who had mild COVID-19 (a few samples of this study predate the infection). Cell type and time point are not known. CDR3 residues: CASSYFREAAGVSETQYF. CDR3 coding DNA: TGTGCCAGCAGTTATTTTAGGGAGGCAGCGGGAGTATCAGAGACCCAGTACTTC.